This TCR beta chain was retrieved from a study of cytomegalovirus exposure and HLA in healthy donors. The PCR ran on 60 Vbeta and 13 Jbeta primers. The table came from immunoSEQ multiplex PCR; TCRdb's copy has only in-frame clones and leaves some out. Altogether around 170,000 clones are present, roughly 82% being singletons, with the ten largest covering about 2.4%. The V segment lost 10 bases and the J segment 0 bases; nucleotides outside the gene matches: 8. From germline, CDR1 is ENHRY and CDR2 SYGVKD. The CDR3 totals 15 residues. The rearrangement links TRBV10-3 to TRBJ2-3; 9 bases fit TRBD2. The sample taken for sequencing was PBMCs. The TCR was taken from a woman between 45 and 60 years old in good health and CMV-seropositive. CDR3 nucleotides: TGTGCCACGGGTAGCGGGGGCCCTAGCACAGATACGCAGTATTTT. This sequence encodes CATGSGGPSTDTQYF.